This T cell receptor (beta chain) appears in the sequencing data of a study of Tregs in tolerant kidney transplant recipients (dated by TCRdb to the late 2010s). For the wider study: Transplants used related donors with nonmyeloablative bone marrow transplantation; mixed chimerism was transient in the human trials. Before combined kidney and bone marrow transplantation, this study identified donor-specific regulatory T cells using TCRbeta sequencing and then followed those same cells after transplant. Study-wide conclusions, independent of this receptor: Expanding Tregs with activated donor B cells appeared to identify the most biologically relevant and donor-specific TCRbeta repertoire. The study was constrained by small patient numbers, and validation of the findings is required in larger populations and under other immunosuppression protocols. For some patients, the PCR primers changed as time went on, which meant samples from those patients could not be compared with one another at the nucleotide level. Biological reproducibility was not directly addressed, though technical replication error appeared minimal. In tolerant patients, donor-specific Tregs expanded more than Tregs overall, which suggests antigen-driven rather than nonspecific expansion.

For this chain, trimming is 2 bases at the V end and 3 bases at the J end, and the number of junction bases without a gene match is 7. The germline V gene encodes CDR1 MNHEY and CDR2 SVGAGI. The CDR3, cysteine through phenylalanine, is 16 amino acids long. The DNA shown is the 48-base CDR3, in frame from base 1. For TCRbeta CDR3 sequencing, genomic DNA was extracted from sorted cells using the QIAGEN DNeasy Blood and Tissue Kit. High-throughput TCRbeta CDR3 sequencing, including PCR amplification with bias correction and internal controls, was performed commercially through immunoSEQ. The paper's processing steps were these. Unique productive TCRbeta sequences were defined by CDR3 nucleotide sequence where primers matched, and otherwise by CDR3 amino acid sequence together with Vbeta and Jbeta genes. To correct for sorting error, sequences found in more than one sorted population at a frequency ratio of 2:1 or less were discarded, and the remaining shared sequences were assigned to the population with the higher frequency. Sequences were defined as donor-reactive when expanded at least 5-fold in CFSE-low cells versus unstimulated cells and present at a frequency of at least 0.01% in CFSE-low cells. Repertoire divergence was quantified by Jensen-Shannon divergence calculated from the top 100 TCRbeta sequences ranked by frequency. For samples with multiple sequencing runs, sorting error was corrected in each run separately before the runs were combined. Held by TCRdb, this immuneACCESS table contains in-frame sequences only and omits some clones. Under half of the omission traces to an unresolved V gene where checked; the cause of the rest is unknown. V, J and clone size are taken as reported in that table, and D and trimming were inferred from the DNA itself. The table for this sample lists some 66,000 clones; roughly 92% of them were counted only once. Approximately 10% of the sample belongs to the ten largest clones.

The label giving this sample's time point can be read as: blood sample drawn before combined kidney and bone marrow transplant. Thawed PBMCs were FACS-sorted into unstimulated Tregs (CD4+CD25+CD127-), CD4+ non-Tregs (CD4+CD25-), CD4 cells and CD8 cells. 4 combined kidney and bone marrow transplant recipients from the ITN036ST trial were included as patients, and samples were available only from these trial subjects. Healthy control blood was processed to PBMCs with a Ficoll density gradient and then cryopreserved, whereas patient PBMCs were collected both before and after transplant. Details on this clone: Its specific antigen is unknown. Within one base of it there is no much larger clone, and no base qualities were kept.

The origin of this receptor is a human donor who received a combined kidney and bone marrow transplant. The input for sequencing was CD8+ T cells from blood, taken before the transplant. The chain is made from TRBV6-5 and TRBJ1-1; 9 junctional bases match TRBD1. The sequenced DNA is TGTGCCAGCAGTTACCCAAAGACAGGGGGGGACACTGAAGCTTTCTTT. Its protein product is CASSYPKTGGDTEAFF.